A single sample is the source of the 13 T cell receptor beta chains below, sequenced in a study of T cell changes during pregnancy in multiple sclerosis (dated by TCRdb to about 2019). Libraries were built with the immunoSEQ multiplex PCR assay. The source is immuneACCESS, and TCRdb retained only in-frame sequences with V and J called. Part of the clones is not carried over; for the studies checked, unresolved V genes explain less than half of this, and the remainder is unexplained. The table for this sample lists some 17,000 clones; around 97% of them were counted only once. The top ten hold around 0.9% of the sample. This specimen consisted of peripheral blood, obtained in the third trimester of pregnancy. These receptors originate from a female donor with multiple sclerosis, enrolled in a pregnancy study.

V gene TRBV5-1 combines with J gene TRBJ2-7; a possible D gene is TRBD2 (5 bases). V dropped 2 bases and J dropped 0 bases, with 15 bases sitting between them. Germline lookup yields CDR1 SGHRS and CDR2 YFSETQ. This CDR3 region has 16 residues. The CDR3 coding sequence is TGCGCCAGCAGCTTCGGCGGAGGTCCCAGCTCCTACGAGCAGTACTTC. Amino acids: CASSFGGGPSSYEQYF.

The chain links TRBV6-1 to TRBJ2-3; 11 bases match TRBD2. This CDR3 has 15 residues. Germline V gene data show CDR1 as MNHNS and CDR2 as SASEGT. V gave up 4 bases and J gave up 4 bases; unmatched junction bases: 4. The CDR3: CASSVAGGRADTQYF. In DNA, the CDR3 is TGTGCCAGCAGTGTAGCGGGAGGGAGGGCAGATACGCAGTATTTT.

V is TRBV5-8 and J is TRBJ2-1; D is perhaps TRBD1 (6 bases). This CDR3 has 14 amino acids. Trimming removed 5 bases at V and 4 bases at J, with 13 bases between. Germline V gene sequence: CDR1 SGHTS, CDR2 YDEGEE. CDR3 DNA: TGTGCCAGCAGTTTGATCAGGGGTTACAATGAGCAGTTCTTC. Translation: CASSLIRGYNEQFF. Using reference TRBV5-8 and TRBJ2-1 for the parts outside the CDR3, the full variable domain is EAGVTQSPTHLIKTRGQQATLRCSPISGHTSVYWYQQALGLGLQFLLWYDEGEERNRGNFPPRFSGRQFPNYSSELNVNALELEDSALYLCASSLIRGYNEQFFGPGTRLTVL.

The CDR3 protein is CASSYAGSSGNTIYF. DNA for the CDR3: TGTGCCAGCAGCTACGCCGGGTCTTCTGGAAACACCATATATTTT. The V gene is TRBV6-6, the J gene TRBJ1-3; no definite D call. From germline, CDR1 is MNHNY and CDR2 SVGAGI (reference sequence). Trimming removed 6 bases at V and 1 base at J, with 13 bases between. The CDR3 totals 15 residues.

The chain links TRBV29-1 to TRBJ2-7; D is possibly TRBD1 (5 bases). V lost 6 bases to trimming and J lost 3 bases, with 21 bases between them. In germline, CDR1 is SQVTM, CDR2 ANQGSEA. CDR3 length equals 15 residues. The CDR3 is CSVGADKPTFYEQYF. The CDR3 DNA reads TGCAGCGTCGGCGCGGACAAACCTACCTTCTACGAGCAGTACTTC.

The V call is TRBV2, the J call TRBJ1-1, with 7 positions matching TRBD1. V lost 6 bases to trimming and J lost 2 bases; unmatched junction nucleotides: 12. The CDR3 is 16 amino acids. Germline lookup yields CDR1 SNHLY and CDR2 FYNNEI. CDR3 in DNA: TGTGCCAGCAGCGGTAGGGACAGCCTGAAAAACACTGAAGCTTTCTTT. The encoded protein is CASSGRDSLKNTEAFF.

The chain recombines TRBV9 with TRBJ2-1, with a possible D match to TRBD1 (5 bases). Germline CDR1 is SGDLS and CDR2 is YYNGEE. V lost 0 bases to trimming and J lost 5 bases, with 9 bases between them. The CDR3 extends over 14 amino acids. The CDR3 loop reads CASSVAYRNNEQFF. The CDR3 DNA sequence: TGTGCCAGCAGCGTAGCTTACAGGAACAATGAGCAGTTCTTC.

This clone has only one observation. CDR3: CASSLLGGPEAFF. CDR3 DNA: TGTGCCAGCAGTTTATTGGGGGGTCCTGAAGCTTTCTTT. The chain employs TRBV28 and TRBJ1-1, with D possibly being TRBD1 (5 bases). The germline V gene encodes CDR1 MDHEN and CDR2 SYDVKM. V gave up 1 base and J gave up 6 bases, with 9 bases separating them. This CDR3 is 13 amino acids long.

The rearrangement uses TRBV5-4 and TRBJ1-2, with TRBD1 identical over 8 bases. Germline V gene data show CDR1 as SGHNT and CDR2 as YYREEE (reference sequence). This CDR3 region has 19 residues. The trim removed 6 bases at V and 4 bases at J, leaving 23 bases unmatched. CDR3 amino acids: CASTTPTGGTGGDVYGYTF. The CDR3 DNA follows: TGTGCCAGCACCACCCCCACCGGAGGGACAGGAGGGGATGTCTATGGCTACACCTTC.

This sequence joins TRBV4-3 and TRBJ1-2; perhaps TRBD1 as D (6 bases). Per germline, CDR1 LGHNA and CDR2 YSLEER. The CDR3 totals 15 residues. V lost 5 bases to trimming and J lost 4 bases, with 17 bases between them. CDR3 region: CASSKRGPGVYGYTF. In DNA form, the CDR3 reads TGCGCCAGCAGCAAACGCGGTCCAGGGGTCTATGGCTACACCTTC.

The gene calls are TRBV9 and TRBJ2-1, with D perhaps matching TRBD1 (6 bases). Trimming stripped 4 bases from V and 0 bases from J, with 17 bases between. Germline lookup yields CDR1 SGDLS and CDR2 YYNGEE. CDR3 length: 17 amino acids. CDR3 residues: CASSPQYRVSSYNEQFF. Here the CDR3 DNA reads TGTGCCAGCAGCCCACAGTACAGGGTCAGCTCCTACAATGAGCAGTTCTTC.

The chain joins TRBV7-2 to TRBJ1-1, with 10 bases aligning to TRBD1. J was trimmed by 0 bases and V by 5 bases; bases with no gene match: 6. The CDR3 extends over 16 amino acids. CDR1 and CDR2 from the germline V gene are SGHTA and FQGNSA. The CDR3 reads CASSIGTGAMNTEAFF. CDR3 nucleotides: TGTGCCAGCAGCATTGGGACAGGGGCAATGAACACTGAAGCTTTCTTT.

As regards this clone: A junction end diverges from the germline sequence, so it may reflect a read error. The CDR3 protein is CASSISGTSGYSEQFF. Here the CDR3 DNA reads TGTGCCAGCAGCATCTCCGGGACTAGCGGGTACAGTGAGCAGTTCTTC. The rearrangement links TRBV7-8 to TRBJ2-1, with 12 nucleotides matching TRBD2. Germline CDR1 SGHVS, CDR2 FQNEAQ. The CDR3 contains 16 residues.